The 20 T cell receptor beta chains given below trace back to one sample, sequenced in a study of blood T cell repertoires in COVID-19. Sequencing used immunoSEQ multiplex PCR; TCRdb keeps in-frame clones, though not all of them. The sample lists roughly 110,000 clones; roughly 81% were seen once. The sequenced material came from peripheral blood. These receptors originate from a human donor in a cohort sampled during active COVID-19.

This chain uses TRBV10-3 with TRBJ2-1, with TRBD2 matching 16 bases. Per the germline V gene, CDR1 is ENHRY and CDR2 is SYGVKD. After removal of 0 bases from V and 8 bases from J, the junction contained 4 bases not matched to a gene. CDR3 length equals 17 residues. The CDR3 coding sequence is TGTGCCATCAGTGAGTCCGGGACTAGCGGGGGGGCGCATGAGCAGTTCTTC. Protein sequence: CAISESGTSGGAHEQFF.

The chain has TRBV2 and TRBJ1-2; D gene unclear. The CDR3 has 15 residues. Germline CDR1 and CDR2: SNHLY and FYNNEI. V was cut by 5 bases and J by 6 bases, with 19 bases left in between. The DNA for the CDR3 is TGTGCCAGCAGTCCGAATTCGGGTCCTAAGAATGGCTACACCTTC. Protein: CASSPNSGPKNGYTF.

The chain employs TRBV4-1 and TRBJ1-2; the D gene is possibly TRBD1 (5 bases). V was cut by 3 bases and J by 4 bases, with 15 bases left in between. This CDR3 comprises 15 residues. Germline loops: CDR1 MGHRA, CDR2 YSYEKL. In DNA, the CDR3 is TGCGCCAGCAGCCACCCCGACAGAATCCGCTATGGCTACACCTTC. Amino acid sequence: CASSHPDRIRYGYTF.

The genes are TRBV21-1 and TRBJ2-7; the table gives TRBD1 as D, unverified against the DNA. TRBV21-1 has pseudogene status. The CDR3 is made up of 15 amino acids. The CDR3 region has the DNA TGTGCCAGCAGAACCTTCCCCGGGACAAAGAACGAGCAGTACTTC. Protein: CASRTFPGTKNEQYF.

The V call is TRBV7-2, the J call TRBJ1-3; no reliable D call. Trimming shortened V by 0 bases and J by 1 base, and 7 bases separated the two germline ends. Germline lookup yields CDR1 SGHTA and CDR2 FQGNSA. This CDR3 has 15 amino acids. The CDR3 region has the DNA TGTGCCAGCAGCTTAGCCGGACTGTCTGGAAACACCATATATTTT. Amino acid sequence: CASSLAGLSGNTIYF.

In nucleotides, the CDR3 is TGCGCCAGCAGCCAACGGGGAACAGGGGTCACTGAAGCTTTCTTT. Protein sequence: CASSQRGTGVTEAFF. V gene TRBV4-3 combines with J gene TRBJ1-1; 7 nucleotides align to TRBD1. V lost 2 bases and J lost 4; bases outside the gene matches: 7. Germline CDR1 is LGHNA and CDR2 is YSLEER. CDR3 size: 15 residues.

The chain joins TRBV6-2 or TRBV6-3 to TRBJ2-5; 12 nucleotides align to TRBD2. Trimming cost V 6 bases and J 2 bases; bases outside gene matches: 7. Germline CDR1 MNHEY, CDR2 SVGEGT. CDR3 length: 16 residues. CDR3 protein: CASSMTSGGQQETQYF. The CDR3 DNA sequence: TGTGCCAGCAGCATGACTAGCGGGGGACAACAAGAGACCCAGTACTTC.

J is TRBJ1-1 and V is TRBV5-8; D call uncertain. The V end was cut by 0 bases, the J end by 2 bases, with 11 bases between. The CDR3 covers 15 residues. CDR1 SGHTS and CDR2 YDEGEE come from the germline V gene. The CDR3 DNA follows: TGTGCCAGCAGCTTGGTCAGCGGCAGAAACACTGAAGCTTTCTTT. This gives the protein CASSLVSGRNTEAFF.

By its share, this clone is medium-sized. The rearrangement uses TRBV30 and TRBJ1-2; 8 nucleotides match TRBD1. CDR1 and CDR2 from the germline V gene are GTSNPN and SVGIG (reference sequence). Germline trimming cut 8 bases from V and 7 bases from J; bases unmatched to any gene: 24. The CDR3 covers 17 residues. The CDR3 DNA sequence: TGTGCCCTGGAAGGGTGGTACGGGGCCAGGGGGCTTGGTGGCTACACCTTC. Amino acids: CALEGWYGARGLGGYTF.

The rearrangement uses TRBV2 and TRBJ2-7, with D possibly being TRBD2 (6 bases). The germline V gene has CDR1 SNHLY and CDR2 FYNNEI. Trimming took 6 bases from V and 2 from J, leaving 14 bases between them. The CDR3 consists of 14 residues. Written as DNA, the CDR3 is TGTGCCAGCAGCCCACACAGGACTACCTACGAGCAGTACTTC. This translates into CASSPHRTTYEQYF.

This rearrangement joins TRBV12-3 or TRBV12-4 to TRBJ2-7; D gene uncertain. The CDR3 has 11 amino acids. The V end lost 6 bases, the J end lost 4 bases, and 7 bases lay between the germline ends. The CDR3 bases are TGTGCCAGCAGCTTTATGTACGAGCAGTACTTC. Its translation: CASSFMYEQYF.

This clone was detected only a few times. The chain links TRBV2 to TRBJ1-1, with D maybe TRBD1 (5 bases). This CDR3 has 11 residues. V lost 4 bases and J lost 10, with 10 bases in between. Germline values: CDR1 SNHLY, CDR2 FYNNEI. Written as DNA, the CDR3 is TGTGCCAGCAGTGCCACAGGTGCAGCTTTCTTT. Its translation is CASSATGAAFF.

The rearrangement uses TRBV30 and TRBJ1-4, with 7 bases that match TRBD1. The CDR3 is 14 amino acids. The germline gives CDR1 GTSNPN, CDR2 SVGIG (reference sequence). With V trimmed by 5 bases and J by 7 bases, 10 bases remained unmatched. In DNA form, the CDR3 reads TGTGCCTGGGCATATAGGGGGCAAGGTGAAAAACTGTTTTTT. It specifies CAWAYRGQGEKLFF.

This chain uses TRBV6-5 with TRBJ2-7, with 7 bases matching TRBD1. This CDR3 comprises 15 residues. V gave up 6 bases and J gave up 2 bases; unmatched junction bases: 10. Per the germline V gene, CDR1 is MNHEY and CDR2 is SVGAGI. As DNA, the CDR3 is TGTGCCAGCAGCCAGGGTCCGGGACAGACCTACGAGCAGTACTTC. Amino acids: CASSQGPGQTYEQYF.

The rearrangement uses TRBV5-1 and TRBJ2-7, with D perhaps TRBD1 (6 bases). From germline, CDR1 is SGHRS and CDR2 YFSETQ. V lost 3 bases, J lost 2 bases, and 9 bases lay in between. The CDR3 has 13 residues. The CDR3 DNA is TGCGCCAGCAGCTCCGGGACAACCTACGAGCAGTACTTC. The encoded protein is CASSSGTTYEQYF. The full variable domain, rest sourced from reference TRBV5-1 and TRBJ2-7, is KAGVTQTPRYLIKTRGQQVTLSCSPISGHRSVSWYQQTPGQGLQFLFEYFSETQRNKGNFPGRFSGRQFSNSRSEMNVSTLELGDSALYLCASSSGTTYEQYFGPGTRLTVT.

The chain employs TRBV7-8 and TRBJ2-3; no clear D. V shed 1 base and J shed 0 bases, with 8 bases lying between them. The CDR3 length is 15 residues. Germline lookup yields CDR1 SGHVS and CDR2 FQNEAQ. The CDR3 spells CASSLGLLSTDTQYF. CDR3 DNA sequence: TGTGCCAGCAGCTTAGGACTGCTTAGCACAGATACGCAGTATTTT.

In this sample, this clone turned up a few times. CDR3 residues: CASSSGTNSNQPQHF. CDR3 bases: TGTGCCAGCAGCTCCGGGACAAATAGCAATCAGCCCCAGCATTTT. The chain has TRBV6-2 or TRBV6-3 and TRBJ1-5; possibly TRBD1 for D (6 bases). There are 15 residues in the CDR3. V was pared by 6 bases and J by 0 bases, with 12 bases between. The germline CDR1 and CDR2 sequences are MNHEY and SVGEGT.

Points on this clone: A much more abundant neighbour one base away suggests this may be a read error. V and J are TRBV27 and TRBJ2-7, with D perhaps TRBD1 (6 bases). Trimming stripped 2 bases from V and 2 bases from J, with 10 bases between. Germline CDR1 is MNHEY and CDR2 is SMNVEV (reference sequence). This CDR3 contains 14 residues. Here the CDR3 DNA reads TGTGCCAGCAGTTTACAGGGGATCCCCTACGAGCAGTACTTC. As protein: CASSLQGIPYEQYF.

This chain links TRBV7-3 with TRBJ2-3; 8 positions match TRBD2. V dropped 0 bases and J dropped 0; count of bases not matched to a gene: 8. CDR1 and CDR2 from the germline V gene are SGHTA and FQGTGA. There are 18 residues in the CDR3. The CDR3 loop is CASSLTAGGSSSTDTQYF. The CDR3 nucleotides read TGTGCCAGCAGCTTAACGGCGGGGGGCTCGTCTAGCACAGATACGCAGTATTTT. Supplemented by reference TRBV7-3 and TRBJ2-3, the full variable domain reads GAGVSQTPSNKVTEKGKYVELRCDPISGHTALYWYRQSLGQGPEFLIYFQGTGAADDSGLPNDRFFAVRPEGSVSTLKIQRTERGDSAVYLCASSLTAGGSSSTDTQYFGPGTRLTVL.

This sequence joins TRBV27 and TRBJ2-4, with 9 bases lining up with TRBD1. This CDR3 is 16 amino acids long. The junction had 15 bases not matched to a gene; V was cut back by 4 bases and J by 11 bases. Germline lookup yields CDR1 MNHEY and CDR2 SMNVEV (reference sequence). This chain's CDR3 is CASSSAGTGKRMVQYF. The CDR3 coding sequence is TGTGCCAGCAGTTCGGCCGGGACAGGGAAACGAATGGTTCAGTACTTC.